These T cell receptor beta chains were read from a single sample in a study of CD8 T cells in ankylosing spondylitis. TCRdb processed the 5' RACE reads anew with MiXCR; each CDR3 protein has one entry. This sample carries a few hundred thousand distinct CDR3 sequences, roughly 18% of them seen once, and the ten largest clones take about a third. Sequencing was done on a sample of blood, either unsorted or a sorted T cell fraction (not recorded which). The receptors shown here come from a male donor with ankylosing spondylitis or in good health (not recorded which). Both conserved end residues are trimmed from each CDR3. Fields, in order: J gene, V gene, CDR3 length, CDR3 protein.

>TRBJ2-2|TRBV29-1|13
SGQDSGRDTGELF
>TRBJ2-7|TRBV12-3/TRBV12-4|12
ASSLADASYEQY
>TRBJ2-7|TRBV29-1|12
SVESSRDTYEQY
>TRBJ2-7|TRBV10-3|12
AISEGTGAYEQY
>TRBJ1-5|TRBV20-1|13
SARNPSSSNQPQH
>TRBJ1-1|TRBV5-1|13
ASSPGAGGNTEAF
>TRBJ2-7|TRBV28|12
ASKRTGAGYEQY
>TRBJ2-5|TRBV9|13
ASSAEDRYQETQY
>TRBJ2-2|TRBV27|16
ASSTRDRGIANTGELF
>TRBJ2-3|TRBV6-2/TRBV6-3|14
ASSPGLATASDTQY
>TRBJ2-1|TRBV6-1|12
ASSGYSSGNEQF
>TRBJ2-3|TRBV4-1|12
ASSQARDADTQY
>TRBJ2-1|TRBV3-1|13
ASSPDPSSYNEQF
>TRBJ2-7|TRBV5-1|13
ASSLGGQEYYEQY
>TRBJ2-2|TRBV20-1|14
SARGLAGGNAGELF
>TRBJ2-1|TRBV4-3|18
ASSQATGGSGSPGYNEQF
>TRBJ1-1|TRBV6-1|12
ASSEDAGNTEAF
>TRBJ2-2|TRBV20-1|12
SALLAGGTGELF
>TRBJ2-7|TRBV25-1|10
ASRSGFREQY
>TRBJ2-1|TRBV12-3/TRBV12-4|9
ASSFRAEQF
>TRBJ2-1|TRBV29-1|9
SVELVDEQF
>TRBJ2-7|TRBV9|12
ASSGQGALDEQY